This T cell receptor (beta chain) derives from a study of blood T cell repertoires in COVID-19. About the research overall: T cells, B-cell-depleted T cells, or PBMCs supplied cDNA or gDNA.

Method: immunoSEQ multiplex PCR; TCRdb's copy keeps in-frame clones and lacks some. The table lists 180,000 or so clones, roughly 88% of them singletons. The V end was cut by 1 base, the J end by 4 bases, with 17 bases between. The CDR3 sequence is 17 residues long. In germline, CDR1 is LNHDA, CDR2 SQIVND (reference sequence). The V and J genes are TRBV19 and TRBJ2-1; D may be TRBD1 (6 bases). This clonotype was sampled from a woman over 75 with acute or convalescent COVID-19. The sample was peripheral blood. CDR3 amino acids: CASSIAGMGASYNEQFF. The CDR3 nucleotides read TGTGCCAGTAGTATAGCGGGGATGGGGGCAAGTTACAATGAGCAGTTCTTC.